Sequencing of this T cell receptor beta chain was carried out in a study of T cells in Graves' hyperthyroidism and ophthalmopathy. Across the whole study: Specimen type is peripheral blood, collected at initial diagnosis prior to any treatment.

This clonotype was found a few times. From RNA transcripts, TCR beta CDR3 regions were amplified. TCR CDR3 underwent first-round RT-PCR with the HTBI primer set. TCRdb re-called the multiplex PCR reads with MiXCR, one entry per CDR3 protein. The table has some 530,000 distinct CDR3 sequences, about 20% seen once; the top ten hold about 53%. This CDR3 region has 13 residues. The V gene lost 4 bases and the J gene lost 5 bases, with 12 bases spanning the gap. Germline assignment: CDR1 SGHRS and CDR2 YFSETQ. Patients were excluded because of uncontrolled infection, other autoimmune disease, pregnancy or lactation. Together with thyroid ultrasound, orbital computed tomography, serum thyroxine and TRAb, clinical symptoms were used for diagnoses. Fresh peripheral blood, around 9.2 ml of it, supplied the PBMCs.

Sequencing was done on a sample of blood. The TCR was taken from a woman in her 70s with Graves' ophthalmopathy. J is TRBJ2-5 and V is TRBV5-1; tentatively, D is TRBD1 or TRBD2 (5 bases each). The CDR3 here is CASSKWDRETQYF. CDR3 in DNA: TGCGCCAGCAGCAAATGGGACCGGGAGACCCAGTACTTC.